This T cell receptor beta chain was retrieved from a study of response to subunit inactivated influenza vaccine. One entry per CDR3 protein, called by TCRdb with MiXCR from the RT-PCR reads. Of some 500,000 distinct CDR3 sequences in the sample, approximately 15% were seen once. Notes on the study in general: T cells newly recruited by each seasonal influenza vaccination are few, the authors suggested.

A note on this clonotype: Its specificity is unknown.

V lost 6 bases to trimming and J lost 2 bases, with 11 bases between them. The CDR3 totals 14 residues. Germline assignment: CDR1 MDHEN and CDR2 SYDVKM. The sequences come from CD4+ T cells sorted from PBMCs, collected less than 30 months after vaccination. This chain uses TRBV28 with TRBJ1-5, with D perhaps TRBD1 (6 bases). The clonotype comes from a man between 50 and 70 years old who received an inactivated influenza vaccine. The CDR3 nucleotides are TGTGCCAGCAGCCCTCCAGGGGGCAATCAGCCCCAGCATTTT. Translation gives CASSPPGGNQPQHF.